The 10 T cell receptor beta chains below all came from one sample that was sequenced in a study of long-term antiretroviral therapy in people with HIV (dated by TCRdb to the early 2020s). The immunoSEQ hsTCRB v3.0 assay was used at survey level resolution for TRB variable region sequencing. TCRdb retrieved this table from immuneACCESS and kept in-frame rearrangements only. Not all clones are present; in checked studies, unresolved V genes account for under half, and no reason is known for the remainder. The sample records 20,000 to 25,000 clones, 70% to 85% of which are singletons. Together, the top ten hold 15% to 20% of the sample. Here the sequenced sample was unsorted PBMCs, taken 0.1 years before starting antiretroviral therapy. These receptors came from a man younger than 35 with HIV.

CDR3 loop: CASSLGDREHETQYF. In DNA, the CDR3 is TGTGCCAGCAGCTTGGGGGACAGGGAGCACGAGACCCAGTACTTC. The V call is TRBV5-4, the J call TRBJ2-5; 9 bases align to TRBD1. The CDR3 is made up of 15 amino acids. Unmatched junction bases numbered 5, after V lost 0 bases and J lost 5 bases. From germline, CDR1 is SGHNT and CDR2 YYREEE (reference sequence).

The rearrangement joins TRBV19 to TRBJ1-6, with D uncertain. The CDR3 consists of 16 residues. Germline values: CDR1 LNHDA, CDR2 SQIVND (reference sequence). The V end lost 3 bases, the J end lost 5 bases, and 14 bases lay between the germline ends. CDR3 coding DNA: TGTGCCAGTAGTATTTCTGGCCGTAGCAATAATTCACCCCTCCACTTT. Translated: CASSISGRSNNSPLHF.

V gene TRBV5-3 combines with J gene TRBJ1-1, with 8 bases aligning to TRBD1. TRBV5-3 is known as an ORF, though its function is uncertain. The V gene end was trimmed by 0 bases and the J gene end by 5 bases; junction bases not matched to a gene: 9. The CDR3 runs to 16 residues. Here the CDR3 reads CARSLETGVGGTEAFF. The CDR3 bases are TGTGCCAGAAGCTTGGAGACAGGGGTCGGTGGGACTGAAGCTTTCTTT.

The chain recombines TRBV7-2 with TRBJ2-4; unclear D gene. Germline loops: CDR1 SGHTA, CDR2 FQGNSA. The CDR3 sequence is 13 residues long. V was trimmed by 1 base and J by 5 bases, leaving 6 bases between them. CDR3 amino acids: CASSLGDQNIQYF. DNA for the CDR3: TGTGCCAGCAGCTTAGGCGACCAAAACATTCAGTACTTC.

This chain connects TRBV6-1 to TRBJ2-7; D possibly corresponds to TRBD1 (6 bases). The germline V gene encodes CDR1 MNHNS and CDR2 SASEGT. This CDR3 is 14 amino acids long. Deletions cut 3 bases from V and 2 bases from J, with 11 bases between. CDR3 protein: CASSDFGQTYEQYF. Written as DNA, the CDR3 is TGTGCCAGCAGTGACTTTGGACAGACCTACGAGCAGTACTTC.

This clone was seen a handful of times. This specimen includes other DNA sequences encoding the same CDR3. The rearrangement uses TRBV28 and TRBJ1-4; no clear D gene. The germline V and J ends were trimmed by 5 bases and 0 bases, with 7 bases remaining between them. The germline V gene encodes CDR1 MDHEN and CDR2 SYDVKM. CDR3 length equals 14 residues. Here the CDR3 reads CASSPASTNEKLFF. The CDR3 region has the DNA TGTGCCAGCAGTCCCGCATCAACTAATGAAAAACTGTTTTTT.

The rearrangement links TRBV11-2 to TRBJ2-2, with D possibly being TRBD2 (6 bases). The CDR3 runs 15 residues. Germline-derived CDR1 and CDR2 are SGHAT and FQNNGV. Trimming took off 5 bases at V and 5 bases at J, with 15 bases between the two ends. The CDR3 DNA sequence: TGTGCCAGCAGCCCCCCGAGGGGAGGAACCGGGGAGCTGTTTTTT. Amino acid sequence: CASSPPRGGTGELFF.

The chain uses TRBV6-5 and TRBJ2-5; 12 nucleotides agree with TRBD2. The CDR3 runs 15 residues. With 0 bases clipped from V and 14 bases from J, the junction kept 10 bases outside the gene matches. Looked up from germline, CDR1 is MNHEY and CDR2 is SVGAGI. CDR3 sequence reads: CASSYSASGRAQLYF. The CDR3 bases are TGTGCCAGCAGTTACTCGGCTAGCGGGAGGGCCCAGCTATACTTC.

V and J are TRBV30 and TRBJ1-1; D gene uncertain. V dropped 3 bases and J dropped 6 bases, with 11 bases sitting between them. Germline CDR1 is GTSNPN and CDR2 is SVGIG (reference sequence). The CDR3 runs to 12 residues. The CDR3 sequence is CAWSWGIPEAFF. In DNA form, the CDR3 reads TGTGCCTGGAGCTGGGGAATACCTGAAGCTTTCTTT.

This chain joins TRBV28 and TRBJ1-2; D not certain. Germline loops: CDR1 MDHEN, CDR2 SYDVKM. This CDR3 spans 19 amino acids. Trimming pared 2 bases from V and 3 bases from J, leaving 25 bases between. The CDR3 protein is CASSLTPRLGGRADYGYTF. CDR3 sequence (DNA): TGTGCCAGCAGTTTAACCCCCAGATTGGGAGGGCGTGCTGACTATGGCTACACCTTC.